The subject of this entry is one T cell receptor (beta chain). Its antigen is as yet unknown. The sample originates from a study of beta chain features in type 1 diabetes. Study context: The study examined about 110,000,000 sorted cells across all samples. The study, taken as a whole, reports: Patients with Type 1 diabetes showed moderately but significantly shorter TCRB CDR3s in all four CD4+ subsets.

Expressed TCRB transcripts got sequenced, as all isolated RNA was reverse transcribed. Repertoires were generated with immunoSEQ multiplex PCR, while TCRdb's copy carries only in-frame clones and drops some. This table has about 27,000 clones, roughly 56% appearing once. Germline assignment: CDR1 SEHNR and CDR2 FQNEAQ (reference sequence). The CDR3 totals 14 residues. Trimming removed 2 bases at V and 1 base at J, with 8 bases between. The receptor comes from a woman younger than 35 with type 1 diabetes. The chain joins TRBV7-9 to TRBJ2-5; no definite D call. The source material was Tregs from blood. The chain's CDR3 is CASSLSLLQETQYF. The DNA of the CDR3 is TGTGCCAGCAGCTTAAGTCTACTCCAAGAGACCCAGTACTTC.